This T cell receptor (beta chain) stems from a study of blood T cell repertoires in COVID-19. Study-wide background: From the United States, Italy and Spain came samples of acute and convalescent COVID-19. PBMCs, B-cell-depleted T cells, or T cells were the source of the cDNA or gDNA that made up the material.

This clone was recorded only once. Deletions cut 3 bases from V and 3 bases from J, with 12 bases between. This CDR3 spans 14 amino acids. CDR1 is SGHDT, CDR2 YYEEEE, per germline. Original processing methods: Quantification of nucleated cells was approximated via reference gene primer amplification. The repertoire was sequenced with immunoSEQ multiplex PCR; TCRdb's copy has only in-frame clones and lacks some. V, J and clone size reflect that table, while D and trimming were determined from the DNA. The sample yields 190,000 or so clones, approximately 82% seen once. The gene calls are TRBV5-6 and TRBJ2-5, with D tentatively TRBD2 (5 bases). This receptor was identified in a human donor with acute or convalescent COVID-19. The donor label of this sample is uncertain. Material: peripheral blood. DNA of the CDR3: TGTGCCAGCAGCTCCGGGATACTAGAAGAGACCCAGTACTTC. Its protein is CASSSGILEETQYF.